These 17 T cell receptor beta chains came from one sample sequenced in a study of human T cells and chemical hapten exposure. The time point: patch test 2, 6 weeks after DPC sensitization. Regarding treatment: therapeutic diphenylcyclopropenone sensitization with weekly scalp DPC. TCRdb reanalysed the RACE reads using MiXCR and keeps one entry per CDR3 protein. This table holds over 70,000 distinct CDR3 sequences, roughly 10% found once. Sequenced material: whole blood, taken in connection with sensitization to the hapten diphenylcyclopropenone (DPC). The receptors derive from a man aged 18 to 35 with alopecia areata. Some clones in this sample may be carry-over from other donors' samples.

The V call is TRBV27, the J call TRBJ1-2, with D unresolved. The CDR3 extends over 14 amino acids. Between the trimmed V and J ends, which lost 4 bases and 7 bases, there was a span of 16 bases. Germline V lookup: CDR1 MNHEY, CDR2 SMNVEV (reference sequence). CDR3 in DNA: TGTGCCAGCAGTTCACTTTCCGGGGTCTCTGGCTACACCTTC. This gives the protein CASSSLSGVSGYTF.

V and J are TRBV4-3 and TRBJ1-2; 8 bases are a match to TRBD1. Trimming removed 3 bases from V and 4 bases from J; junction bases left unmatched: 10. Looked up from germline, CDR1 is LGHNA and CDR2 is YSLEER. The CDR3 totals 16 residues. The CDR3 sequence is CASSHATATGAYGYTF. The CDR3 DNA sequence: TGCGCCAGCAGCCACGCAACTGCGACAGGGGCCTATGGCTACACCTTC.

The chain combines TRBV20-1 with TRBJ2-1; a weak D match, TRBD2 (7 bases). Germline loops: CDR1 DFQATT, CDR2 SNEGSKA (reference sequence). V dropped 1 base and J dropped 3 bases, with 19 bases sitting between them. This CDR3 is built from 17 residues. This CDR3 is CSARVGGLPGVYNEQFF. The CDR3 bases are TGCAGTGCTAGAGTCGGGGGGTTACCAGGGGTCTACAATGAGCAGTTCTTC.

The J gene is TRBJ2-1, the V gene TRBV10-2; TRBD2 might be the D (6 bases). The CDR3 contains 12 residues. Looked up from germline, CDR1 is WSHSY and CDR2 is SAAADI. V lost 8 bases, J lost 3 bases, and 8 bases lay in between. CDR3: CASGGRYNEQFF. CDR3 nucleotide sequence: TGCGCCAGCGGAGGGCGCTACAATGAGCAGTTCTTC.

This clonotype was seen many times. The rearrangement uses TRBV7-2 and TRBJ2-2, with 11 nucleotides matching TRBD2. The CDR3 has 16 amino acids. CDR1 and CDR2 (germline): SGHTA, FQGNSA. J gave up 2 bases and V 6 bases, and 5 bases lay outside the gene matches. DNA of the CDR3: TGTGCCAGCAGAAGAACTAGCGGGGGAAACACCGGGGAGCTGTTTTTT. Amino acid sequence: CASRRTSGGNTGELFF.

The CDR3 coding sequence is TGCAGCGTCCTAGCTGAGACCTACGAGCAGTACTTC. Protein sequence: CSVLAETYEQYF. The chain carries TRBV29-1 and TRBJ2-7, with a tentative D call TRBD2 (5 bases). The germline CDR1 and CDR2 sequences are SQVTM and ANQGSEA. The CDR3 has 12 residues. V dropped 6 bases and J dropped 2 bases, with 11 bases sitting between them.

This chain connects TRBV7-2 to TRBJ2-2; D is ambiguous. The germline gives CDR1 SGHTA, CDR2 FQGNSA. This CDR3 has 14 residues. Trimming pared 2 bases from V and 5 bases from J, leaving 9 bases between. Written as DNA, the CDR3 is TGTGCCAGCAGCTTAATAAGCCTTACCGGGGAGCTGTTTTTT. Encoded protein: CASSLISLTGELFF.

The CDR3 nucleotides read TGTGCCAGCAGCTTAACAGGTGGTAGCGGCTCCTTAAAGCAGTTCTTC. Protein sequence: CASSLTGGSGSLKQFF. This sequence joins TRBV7-3 and TRBJ2-1; the D gene is possibly TRBD2 (6 bases). The germline V gene encodes CDR1 SGHTA and CDR2 FQGTGA. The CDR3 loop spans 16 amino acids. V lost 0 bases and J 11 bases, leaving 20 bases between the germline ends. Looking up the rest from reference TRBV7-3 and TRBJ2-1 gives the full variable domain: GAGVSQTPSNKVTEKGKYVELRCDPISGHTALYWYRQSLGQGPEFLIYFQGTGAADDSGLPNDRFFAVRPEGSVSTLKIQRTERGDSAVYLCASSLTGGSGSLKQFFGPGTRLTVL.

This clonotype was counted between two and nine times. The chain links TRBV12-3 or TRBV12-4 to TRBJ2-5, with 9 bases that match TRBD1. The CDR3 sequence is 13 residues long. With V trimmed by 8 bases and J by 4 bases, 5 bases remained unmatched. CDR3 sequence: CASQTGGGETQYF. The CDR3 DNA is TGTGCCAGCCAAACAGGGGGCGGAGAGACCCAGTACTTC.

The V call is TRBV4-1, the J call TRBJ1-2; possible D gene TRBD1, 5 bases. Germline V CDR1 and CDR2: MGHRA, YSYEKL. Trimming took off 1 base at V and 8 bases at J, with 14 bases between the two ends. This CDR3 comprises 14 residues. The CDR3 protein is CASSQVRARVGYTF. The CDR3 region has the DNA TGCGCCAGCAGCCAAGTCCGGGCCAGGGTCGGCTACACCTTC.

This clonotype was seen a single time. A much larger clonotype is one base distant, so this may be a read error. The rearrangement joins TRBV5-1 to TRBJ2-3; TRBD1 aligns across 9 bases. With V trimmed by 2 bases and J by 3 bases, 13 bases remained unmatched. This CDR3 is built from 18 residues. Germline assignment: CDR1 SGHRS and CDR2 YFSETQ. The CDR3 region has the DNA TGCGCCAGCAGCTTAGCCGGGACAGGGAACTTTAAGACAGATACGCAGTATTTT. Its translation: CASSLAGTGNFKTDTQYF. Full variable domain (outside the CDR3, taken from reference TRBV5-1 and TRBJ2-3): KAGVTQTPRYLIKTRGQQVTLSCSPISGHRSVSWYQQTPGQGLQFLFEYFSETQRNKGNFPGRFSGRQFSNSRSEMNVSTLELGDSALYLCASSLAGTGNFKTDTQYFGPGTRLTVL.

This clonotype was picked up many times. The chain links TRBV20-1 to TRBJ2-5; no firm D call. The CDR3 contains 10 residues. The V and J ends lost 5 bases and 2 bases respectively, with 3 bases between them. Germline values: CDR1 DFQATT, CDR2 SNEGSKA (reference sequence). CDR3 coding DNA: TGCAGTGCTTCTCAAGAGACCCAGTACTTC. This encodes CSASQETQYF.

This clonotype has just a few counts. This chain uses TRBV7-9 with TRBJ1-6; D perhaps matches TRBD1 (6 bases). The CDR3 extends over 16 amino acids. The V end was cut by 5 bases, the J end by 7 bases, with 18 bases between. Germline V gives CDR1 SEHNR, CDR2 FQNEAQ (reference sequence). Here the CDR3 DNA reads TGTGCCAGCAGCCCGTGGAGGGCAGGGGCGAATTCACCCCTCCACTTT. Translation gives CASSPWRAGANSPLHF.

This clonotype was seen at least ten times. The chain employs TRBV7-8 and TRBJ1-5; D call uncertain. CDR1 SGHVS and CDR2 FQNEAQ come from the germline V gene. The germline V and J ends were trimmed by 7 bases and 0 bases, with 7 bases remaining between them. The CDR3 is made up of 13 amino acids. DNA of the CDR3: TGTGCCAGCACCGATTATAGCAATCAGCCCCAGCATTTT. Amino acid sequence: CASTDYSNQPQHF.

The genes are TRBV10-3 and TRBJ1-4, with a possible D match to TRBD1 (6 bases). This CDR3 region has 14 residues. The germline V gene has CDR1 ENHRY and CDR2 SYGVKD. Trimming took 10 bases from V and 5 from J, leaving 17 bases between them. The CDR3 spells CATGSDQGNEKLFF. The CDR3 DNA follows: TGTGCCACTGGATCGGATCAGGGGAATGAAAAACTGTTTTTT.

This clonotype was observed a handful of times. J is TRBJ2-7 and V is TRBV29-1; tentative D call: TRBD1 (6 bases). The CDR3 loop spans 15 amino acids. V lost 7 bases and J 0 bases, leaving 19 bases between the germline ends. Germline lookup yields CDR1 SQVTM and CDR2 ANQGSEA. The CDR3 sequence is CSASYRVGASYEQYF. For the CDR3, the DNA is TGCAGCGCAAGCTACAGGGTCGGGGCCTCCTACGAGCAGTACTTC.

This clonotype occurred a few times. The V and J genes are TRBV7-6 and TRBJ2-3; D is unclear. Trimming shortened V by 2 bases and J by 4 bases, and 7 bases separated the two germline ends. The germline V gene has CDR1 SGHVS and CDR2 FNYEAQ. This CDR3 comprises 13 residues. The CDR3 DNA sequence: TGTGCCAGCAGCTTATACCTAGCAGATACGCAGTATTTT. Its translation: CASSLYLADTQYF.